Following are 11 T cell receptor beta chains from one sample sequenced in a study of blood T cell repertoires in COVID-19. Data came from immunoSEQ multiplex PCR; TCRdb stores just in-frame clones and leaves some out. The sample yields about 270,000 clones, about 88% seen once. Sequenced sample: PBMCs or T cells enriched from blood (not recorded which). These receptor sequences come from a woman in her 50s who had recovered from COVID-19.

The chain recombines TRBV29-1 with TRBJ2-7; a weak D match, TRBD1 (5 bases). CDR1 is SQVTM and CDR2 is ANQGSEA in the germline V gene. Deletions cut 7 bases from V and 3 bases from J, with 10 bases between. CDR3 length equals 11 residues. The CDR3 bases are TGCAGCGCCAAAGACAGCTACGAGCAGTACTTC. Its translation is CSAKDSYEQYF.

In the case of this clone: The same CDR3 is also encoded by other DNA sequences in this sample. The CDR3 reads CASRLAGGTGELFF. CDR3 DNA sequence: TGTGCCAGCAGACTAGCGGGAGGCACCGGGGAGCTGTTTTTT. The chain joins TRBV7-2 to TRBJ2-2; 12 nucleotides match TRBD2. V shed 6 bases and J 4 bases; nucleotides not matched to a gene: 0. CDR3 length equals 14 residues. Germline V gives CDR1 SGHTA, CDR2 FQGNSA.

The V gene is TRBV29-1, the J gene TRBJ1-1, with TRBD1 matching over 7 bases. CDR1 is SQVTM and CDR2 is ANQGSEA in the germline V gene. The CDR3 has 13 residues. With 7 bases clipped from V and 2 bases from J, the junction kept 7 bases outside the gene matches. CDR3 DNA: TGCAGCGCCGGAACAGGGGCTAACACTGAAGCTTTCTTT. Its translation is CSAGTGANTEAFF. The full variable domain, rest sourced from reference TRBV29-1 and TRBJ1-1, is SAVISQKPSRDICQRGTSLTIQCQVDSQVTMMFWYRQQPGQSLTLIATANQGSEATYESGFVIDKFPISRPNLTFSTLTVSNMSPEDSSIYLCSAGTGANTEAFFGQGTRLTVV.

The chain combines TRBV3-1 (or the pseudogene TRBV3-2) with TRBJ2-2, with a tentative D call TRBD2 (6 bases). The CDR3 is 19 residues long. The germline V gene encodes CDR1 LGHDT and CDR2 YNNKEL (reference sequence). V was trimmed by 4 bases and J by 0 bases, leaving 21 bases between them. The CDR3 DNA is TGTGCCAGCAGCCCCACAGCGGCAAAGGCGGGACCGAACACCGGGGAGCTGTTTTTT. Translating gives CASSPTAAKAGPNTGELFF.

This sequence joins TRBV5-4 and TRBJ2-1; 10 positions agree with TRBD2. Per germline, CDR1 SGHNT and CDR2 YYREEE (reference sequence). J was trimmed by 0 bases and V by 4 bases; bases with no gene match: 4. There are 16 residues in the CDR3. The CDR3 is CASSPSGRSSYNEQFF. CDR3 DNA: TGTGCCAGCAGCCCTAGCGGGAGAAGCTCCTACAATGAGCAGTTCTTC.

The chain joins TRBV30 to TRBJ2-4; 8 bases align to TRBD2. The V gene's germline CDR1 is GTSNPN and CDR2 SVGIG (reference sequence). This CDR3 contains 15 residues. The V and J ends lost 2 bases and 9 bases, in that order; junction bases with no gene match: 12. This CDR3 reads CAWSPIGLASGIQYF. CDR3 sequence (DNA): TGTGCCTGGAGTCCAATCGGACTAGCATCCGGCATTCAGTACTTC.

The rearrangement links TRBV18 to TRBJ1-1; a possible D gene is TRBD1 (5 bases). Germline V gene lookup returns CDR1 KGHSH and CDR2 LQKENI. Trimming removed 8 bases at V and 0 bases at J, with 10 bases between. The CDR3 covers 13 residues. CDR3 in DNA: TGTGCCAGCAGGGGTGGGATGAACACTGAAGCTTTCTTT. Its protein product is CASRGGMNTEAFF.

V is TRBV9 and J is TRBJ2-7; unclear D gene. In germline, CDR1 is SGDLS, CDR2 YYNGEE. V lost 4 bases, J lost 2 bases, and 13 bases lay in between. This CDR3 region has 14 residues. CDR3 residues: CASSWAPVPYEQYF. The CDR3 bases are TGTGCCAGCAGCTGGGCTCCCGTACCCTACGAGCAGTACTTC.

The chain joins TRBV20-1 to TRBJ2-1, with TRBD2 matching 9 bases. CDR1 and CDR2 (germline): DFQATT, SNEGSKA (reference sequence). V trimming: 5 bases; J trimming: 9 bases; junction bases outside the gene matches: 2. The CDR3 covers 11 residues. CDR3: CSAAGGVEQFF. Here the CDR3 DNA reads TGCAGTGCTGCGGGAGGGGTTGAGCAGTTCTTC.

In this sample, this clone turned up once. In nucleotides, the CDR3 is TGTGCCAGCAGCCCCGGGGGAGTGGCCAAAAACATTCAGTACTTC. Residues: CASSPGGVAKNIQYF. This rearrangement joins TRBV5-4 to TRBJ2-4; D is perhaps TRBD2 (6 bases). Germline values: CDR1 SGHNT, CDR2 YYREEE (reference sequence). The V end lost 4 bases, the J end lost 1 base, and 12 bases lay between the germline ends. CDR3 length equals 15 residues.

The genes are TRBV6-5 and TRBJ2-7; TRBD2 matches at 10 bases. The V gene end was trimmed by 2 bases and the J gene end by 1 base; junction bases not matched to a gene: 2. Germline CDR1 and CDR2: MNHEY and SVGAGI. The CDR3 is 15 residues long. CDR3 sequence reads: CASSYGTSVSYEQYF. CDR3 coding DNA: TGTGCCAGCAGTTACGGGACTAGCGTTTCCTACGAGCAGTACTTC.